This T cell receptor beta chain came from a study of cytomegalovirus exposure and HLA in healthy donors. A word on this clone: What it binds is unknown.

Study results and caveats: An ancestry cluster, one associated with Asian ancestry, reportedly showed fewer N-insertions than the approximately 660-donor mean in a later analysis.

The V end lost 10 bases, the J end lost 0 bases, and 10 bases lay between the germline ends. Germline CDR1 ENHRY, CDR2 SYGVKD. This CDR3 is built from 13 residues. Both 60 Vbeta primers and 13 Jbeta primers went into the PCR. Using immunoSEQ multiplex PCR, the repertoire was profiled, and TCRdb retains in-frame clones only, with some absent. The repertoire holds about 82,000 clones, with less than 85% as singletons. Sequenced sample: PBMCs. The source is a human donor in good health. This chain connects TRBV10-3 to TRBJ1-5, with D unresolved. The CDR3 here is CASGNYSNQPQHF. CDR3 DNA sequence: TGTGCCAGCGGCAACTATAGCAATCAGCCCCAGCATTTT.